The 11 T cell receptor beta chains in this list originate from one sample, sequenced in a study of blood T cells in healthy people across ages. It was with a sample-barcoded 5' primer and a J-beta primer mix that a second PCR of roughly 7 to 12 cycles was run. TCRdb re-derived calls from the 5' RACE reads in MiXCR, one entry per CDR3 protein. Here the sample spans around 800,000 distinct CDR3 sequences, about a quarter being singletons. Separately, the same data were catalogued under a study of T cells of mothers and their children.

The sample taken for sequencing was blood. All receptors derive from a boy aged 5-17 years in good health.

This CDR3 is CASSSGRGGSPLHF. The CDR3 DNA follows: TGTGCCAGTAGTTCGGGCAGGGGGGGTTCACCCCTCCACTTT. The V gene is TRBV19, the J gene TRBJ1-6; 7 bases agree with TRBD1. V trimming: 5 bases; J trimming: 9 bases; junction bases outside the gene matches: 7. The CDR3 totals 14 residues. Germline V gene lookup returns CDR1 LNHDA and CDR2 SQIVND (reference sequence).

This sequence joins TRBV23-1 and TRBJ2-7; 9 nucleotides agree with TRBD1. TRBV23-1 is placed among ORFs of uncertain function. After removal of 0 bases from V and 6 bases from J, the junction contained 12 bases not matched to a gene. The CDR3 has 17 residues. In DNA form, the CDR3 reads TGCGCCAGCAGTCAATCGGCGCCTGGGACAGGGCTCCGCGAGCAGTACTTC. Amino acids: CASSQSAPGTGLREQYF.

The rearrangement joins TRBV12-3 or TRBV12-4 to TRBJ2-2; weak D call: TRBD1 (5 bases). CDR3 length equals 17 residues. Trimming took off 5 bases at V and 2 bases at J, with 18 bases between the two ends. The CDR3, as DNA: TGTGCCAGCAGTCGCCCGTTGGGGCAGGCCAACACCGGGGAGCTGTTTTTT. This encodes CASSRPLGQANTGELFF.

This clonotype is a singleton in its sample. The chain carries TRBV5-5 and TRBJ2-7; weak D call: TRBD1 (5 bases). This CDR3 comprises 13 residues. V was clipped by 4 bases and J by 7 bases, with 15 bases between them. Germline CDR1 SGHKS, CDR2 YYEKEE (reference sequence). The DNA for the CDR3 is TGTGCCAGCAGCCAGGGTCTAAAGGCTGAGCAGTACTTC. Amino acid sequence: CASSQGLKAEQYF. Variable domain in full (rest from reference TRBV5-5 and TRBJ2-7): DAGVTQSPTHLIKTRGQQVTLRCSPISGHKSVSWYQQVLGQGPQFIFQYYEKEERGRGNFPDRFSARQFPNYSSELNVNALLLGDSALYLCASSQGLKAEQYFGPGTRLTVT.

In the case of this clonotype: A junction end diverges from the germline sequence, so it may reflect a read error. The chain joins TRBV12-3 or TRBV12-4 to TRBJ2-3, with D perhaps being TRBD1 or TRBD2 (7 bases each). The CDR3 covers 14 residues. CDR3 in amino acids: CASTGREGADSQYF. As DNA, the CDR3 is TGTGCCAGCACCGGCAGGGAGGGGGCAGATTCGCAGTATTTT.

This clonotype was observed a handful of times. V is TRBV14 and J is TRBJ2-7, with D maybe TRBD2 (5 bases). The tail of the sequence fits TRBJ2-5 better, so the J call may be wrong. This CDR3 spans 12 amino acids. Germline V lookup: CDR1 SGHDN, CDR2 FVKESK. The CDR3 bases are TGTGCCAGCAGGGAGGTGGGCGAGACCCAGTACTTC. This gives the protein CASREVGETQYF.

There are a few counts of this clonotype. Here the CDR3 DNA reads TGTGCCAGTGGCAAGACAGCATCCGACACTGAAGCTTTCTTT. This sequence encodes CASGKTASDTEAFF. This chain uses TRBV12-3 or TRBV12-4 with TRBJ1-1; a weak D match, TRBD1 (5 bases). The CDR3 runs to 14 residues. Deletions cut 9 bases from V and 3 bases from J, with 17 bases between.

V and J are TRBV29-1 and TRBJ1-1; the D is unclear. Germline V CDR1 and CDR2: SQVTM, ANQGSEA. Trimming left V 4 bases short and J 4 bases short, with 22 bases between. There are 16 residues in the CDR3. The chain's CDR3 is CSVAGRDSSPGTEAFF. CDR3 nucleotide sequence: TGCAGCGTTGCGGGTCGCGACTCCTCCCCGGGCACTGAAGCTTTCTTT.

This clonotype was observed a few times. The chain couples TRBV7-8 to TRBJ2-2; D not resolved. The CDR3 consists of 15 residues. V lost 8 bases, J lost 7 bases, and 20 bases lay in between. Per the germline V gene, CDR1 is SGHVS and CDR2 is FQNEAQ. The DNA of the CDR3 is TGTGCCAGCGCGCCATGGGCGACCTGGAACGGGGAGCTGTTTTTT. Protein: CASAPWATWNGELFF.

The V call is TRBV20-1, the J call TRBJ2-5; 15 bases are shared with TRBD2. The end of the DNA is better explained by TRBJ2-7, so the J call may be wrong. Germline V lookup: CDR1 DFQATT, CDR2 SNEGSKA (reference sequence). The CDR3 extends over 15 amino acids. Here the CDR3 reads CSAWTSGGDSYEQYF. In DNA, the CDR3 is TGCAGTGCTTGGACTAGCGGGGGGGACTCCTACGAGCAGTACTTC.

In nucleotides, the CDR3 is TGCAGTGCTAGGGGGACAGGTAGATTCCCCCGAGGGGGCTACACCTTC. Translation: CSARGTGRFPRGGYTF. The chain couples TRBV20-1 to TRBJ1-2; 8 positions match TRBD1. Per the germline V gene, CDR1 is DFQATT and CDR2 is SNEGSKA (reference sequence). The CDR3 runs to 16 residues. The ends lost 3 bases at V and 8 bases at J; junction bases unmatched: 17.